Shown below are 4 T cell receptor beta chains from a single sample sequenced in a study of blood T cell repertoires in COVID-19. This table comes from immunoSEQ multiplex PCR, and its TCRdb copy is limited to in-frame clones, with some not included. This sample has roughly 400,000 clones, with 90% found just once. Sample: PBMCs or T cells enriched from blood (not recorded which). These receptors were obtained from a man younger than 35 who had recovered from COVID-19.

This clone was seen more than once but under ten times. V is TRBV5-1 and J is TRBJ2-2; possible D gene TRBD1, 6 bases. Germline V CDR1 and CDR2: SGHRS, YFSETQ. Trimming removed 4 bases at V and 2 bases at J, with 12 bases between. CDR3 length: 15 amino acids. DNA of the CDR3: TGCGCCAGCAGCACGCAGACAGGAAACACCGGGGAGCTGTTTTTT. The encoded protein is CASSTQTGNTGELFF.

The chain links TRBV7-9 to TRBJ2-7; 9 bases line up with TRBD1. Trimming took 4 bases from V and 7 from J; bases not matched to a gene: 11. The germline V gene has CDR1 SEHNR and CDR2 FQNEAQ (reference sequence). The CDR3 spans 15 residues. The CDR3 loop reads CASSSNRGRQGEQYF. CDR3 nucleotides: TGTGCCAGCAGCTCAAACAGGGGGCGTCAAGGAGAGCAGTACTTC. The entire variable domain, with the rest obtained from reference TRBV7-9 and TRBJ2-7, is as follows: DTGVSQNPRHKITKRGQNVTFRCDPISEHNRLYWYRQTLGQGPEFLTYFQNEAQLEKSRLLSDRFSAERPKGSFSTLEIQRTEQGDSAMYLCASSSNRGRQGEQYFGPGTRLTVT.

This rearrangement joins TRBV11-3 to TRBJ2-3, with 13 bases identical to TRBD2. Trimming removed 5 bases from V and 3 bases from J; junction bases left unmatched: 5. Germline lookup yields CDR1 SGHNT and CDR2 YENEEA. The CDR3 is made up of 16 amino acids. CDR3 sequence (DNA): TGTGCCAGCAGCCCTCGGACTAGCGGGAGAACAGATACGCAGTATTTT. Protein product: CASSPRTSGRTDTQYF.

This chain joins TRBV27 and TRBJ1-5, with D possibly matching TRBD1 (5 bases). The CDR3 has 14 residues. In germline, CDR1 is MNHEY, CDR2 SMNVEV (reference sequence). Trimming took off 2 bases at V and 4 bases at J, with 9 bases between the two ends. The CDR3: CASSLTGANQPQHF. CDR3 DNA sequence: TGTGCCAGCAGTTTAACAGGCGCTAATCAGCCCCAGCATTTT.